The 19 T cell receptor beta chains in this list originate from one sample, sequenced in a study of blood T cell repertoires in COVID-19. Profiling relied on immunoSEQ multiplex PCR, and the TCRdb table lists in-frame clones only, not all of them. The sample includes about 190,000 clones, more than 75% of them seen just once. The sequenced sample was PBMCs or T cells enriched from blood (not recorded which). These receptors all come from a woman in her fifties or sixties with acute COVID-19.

DNA for the CDR3: TGTGCCATCAAGGACGGGGGACGGAACACCGGGGAGCTGTTTTTT. It encodes CAIKDGGRNTGELFF. The chain is built from TRBV10-3 and TRBJ2-2; tentatively, D is TRBD2 (6 bases). CDR3 size: 15 residues. CDR1 ENHRY and CDR2 SYGVKD come from the germline V gene. The ends were cut back, 7 bases at V and 1 base at J, with 13 bases in the middle.

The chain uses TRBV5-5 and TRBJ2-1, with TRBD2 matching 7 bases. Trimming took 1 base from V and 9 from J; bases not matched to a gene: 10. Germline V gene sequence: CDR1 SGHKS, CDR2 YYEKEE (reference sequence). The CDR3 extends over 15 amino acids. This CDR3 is CASSLLSGALGEQFF. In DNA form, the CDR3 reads TGTGCCAGCAGCTTGCTAAGCGGGGCCCTCGGTGAGCAGTTCTTC.

The CDR3 loop is CASISGGVYNEQFF. The CDR3 bases are TGTGCCAGCATCTCGGGCGGGGTCTACAATGAGCAGTTCTTC. The V gene is TRBV6-5, the J gene TRBJ2-1; a possible D gene is TRBD2 (6 bases). V lost 7 bases and J lost 3, with 13 bases in between. CDR3 length: 14 amino acids. Germline values: CDR1 MNHEY, CDR2 SVGAGI.

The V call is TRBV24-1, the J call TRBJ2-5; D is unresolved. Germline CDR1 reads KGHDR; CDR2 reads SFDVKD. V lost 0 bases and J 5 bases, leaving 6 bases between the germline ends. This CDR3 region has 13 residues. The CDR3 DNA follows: TGTGCCACCAGTGATTTGCTCTCTGAGACCCAGTACTTC. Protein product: CATSDLLSETQYF.

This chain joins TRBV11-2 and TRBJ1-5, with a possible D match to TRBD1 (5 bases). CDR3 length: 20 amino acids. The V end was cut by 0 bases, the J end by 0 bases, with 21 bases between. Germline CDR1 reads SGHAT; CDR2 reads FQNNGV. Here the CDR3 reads CASSLDYQGRPSYSNQPQHF. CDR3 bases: TGTGCCAGCAGCTTAGATTATCAGGGCCGACCCTCCTATAGCAATCAGCCCCAGCATTTT.

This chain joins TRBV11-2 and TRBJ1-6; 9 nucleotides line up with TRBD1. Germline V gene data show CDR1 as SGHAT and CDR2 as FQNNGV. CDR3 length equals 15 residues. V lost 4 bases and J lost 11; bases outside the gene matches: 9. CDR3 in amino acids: CASSSYRGRETPLHF. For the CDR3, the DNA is TGTGCCAGCAGCTCCTACAGGGGGCGAGAAACACCCCTCCACTTT.

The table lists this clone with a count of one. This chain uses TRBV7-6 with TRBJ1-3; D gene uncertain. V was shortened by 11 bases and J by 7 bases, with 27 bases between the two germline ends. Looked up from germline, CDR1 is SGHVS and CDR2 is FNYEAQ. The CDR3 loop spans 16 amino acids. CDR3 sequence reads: CAPCGSVNLSANTIYF. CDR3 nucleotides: TGTGCCCCGTGCGGCTCCGTAAACCTATCAGCCAACACCATATATTTT.

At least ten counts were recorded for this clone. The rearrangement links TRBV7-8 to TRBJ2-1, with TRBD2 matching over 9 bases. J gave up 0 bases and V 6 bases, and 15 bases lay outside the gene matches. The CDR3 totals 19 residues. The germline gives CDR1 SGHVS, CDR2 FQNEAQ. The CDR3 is CASRFSGGPGGGSYNEQFF. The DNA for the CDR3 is TGTGCCAGCAGATTTAGCGGGGGCCCCGGTGGTGGCTCCTACAATGAGCAGTTCTTC.

The CDR3 sequence: CASSGTGGHQPQHF. The CDR3 region has the DNA TGTGCCAGCAGTGGGACAGGGGGTCATCAGCCCCAGCATTTT. V gene TRBV11-2 combines with J gene TRBJ1-5, with TRBD1 matching over 11 bases. The ends lost 6 bases at V and 5 bases at J; junction bases unmatched: 3. This CDR3 region has 14 residues. The germline V gene has CDR1 SGHAT and CDR2 FQNNGV. Using reference TRBV11-2 and TRBJ1-5 for the parts outside the CDR3, the full variable domain is EAGVAQSPRYKIIEKRQSVAFWCNPISGHATLYWYQQILGQGPKLLIQFQNNGVVDDSQLPKDRFSAERLKGVDSTLKIQPAKLEDSAVYLCASSGTGGHQPQHFGDGTRLSIL.

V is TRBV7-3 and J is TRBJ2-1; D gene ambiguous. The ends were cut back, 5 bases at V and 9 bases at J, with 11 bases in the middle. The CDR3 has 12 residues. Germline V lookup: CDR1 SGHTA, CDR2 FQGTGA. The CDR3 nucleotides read TGTGCCAGCAGCCTATCCCCCGGTGAGCAGTTCTTC. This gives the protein CASSLSPGEQFF.

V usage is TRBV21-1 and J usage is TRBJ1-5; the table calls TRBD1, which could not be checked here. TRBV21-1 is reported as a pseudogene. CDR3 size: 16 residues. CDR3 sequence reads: CASSTQGTHSNQPQHF. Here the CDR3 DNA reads TGTGCCAGCAGCACTCAGGGAACTCATAGCAATCAGCCCCAGCATTTT.

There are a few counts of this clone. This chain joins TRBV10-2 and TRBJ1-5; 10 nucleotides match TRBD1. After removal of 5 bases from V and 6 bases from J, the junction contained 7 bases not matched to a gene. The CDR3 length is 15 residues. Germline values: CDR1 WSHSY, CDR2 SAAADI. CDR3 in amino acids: CASSSPDRGLQPQHF. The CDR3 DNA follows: TGCGCCAGCAGTAGCCCTGACAGGGGGCTTCAGCCCCAGCATTTT.

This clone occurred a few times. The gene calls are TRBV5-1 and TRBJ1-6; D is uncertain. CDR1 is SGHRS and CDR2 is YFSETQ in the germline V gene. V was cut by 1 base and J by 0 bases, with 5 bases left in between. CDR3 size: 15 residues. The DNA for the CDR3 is TGCGCCAGCAGCTTGTCTCGCTCCTATAATTCACCCCTCCACTTT. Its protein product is CASSLSRSYNSPLHF.

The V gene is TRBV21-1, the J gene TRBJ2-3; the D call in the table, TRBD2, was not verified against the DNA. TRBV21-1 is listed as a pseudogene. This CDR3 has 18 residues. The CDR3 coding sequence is TGTGCCAGCAGCGATCGGGTACCGGGACTAGCGGCCACAGATACGCAGTATTTT. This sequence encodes CASSDRVPGLAATDTQYF.

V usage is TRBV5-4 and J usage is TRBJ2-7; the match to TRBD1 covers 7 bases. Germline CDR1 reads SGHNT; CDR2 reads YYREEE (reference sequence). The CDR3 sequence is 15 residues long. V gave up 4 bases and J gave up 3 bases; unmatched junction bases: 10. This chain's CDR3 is CASSTIDRVNYEQYV. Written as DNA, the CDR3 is TGTGCCAGCAGCACTATCGACAGGGTTAACTACGAGCAGTACGTC.

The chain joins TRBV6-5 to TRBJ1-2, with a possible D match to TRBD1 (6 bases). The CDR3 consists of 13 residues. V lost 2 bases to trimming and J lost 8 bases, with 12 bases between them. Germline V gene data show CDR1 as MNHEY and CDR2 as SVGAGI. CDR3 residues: CASSYTGSGGYTF. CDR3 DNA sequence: TGTGCCAGCAGTTACACAGGGTCGGGGGGCTACACCTTC.

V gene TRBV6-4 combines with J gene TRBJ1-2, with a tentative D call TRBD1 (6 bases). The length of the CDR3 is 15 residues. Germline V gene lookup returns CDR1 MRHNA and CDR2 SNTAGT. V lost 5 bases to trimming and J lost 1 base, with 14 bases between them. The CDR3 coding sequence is TGTGCCAGCAGTATGGAACAGGGCGTTAACTATGGCTACACCTTC. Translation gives CASSMEQGVNYGYTF.

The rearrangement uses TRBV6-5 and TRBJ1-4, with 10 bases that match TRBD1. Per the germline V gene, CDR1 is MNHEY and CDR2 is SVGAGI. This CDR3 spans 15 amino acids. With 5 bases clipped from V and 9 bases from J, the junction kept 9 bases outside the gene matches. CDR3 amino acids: CASSPPTGQGKKLFF. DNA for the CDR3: TGTGCCAGCAGTCCTCCGACGGGACAGGGGAAAAAACTGTTTTTT.

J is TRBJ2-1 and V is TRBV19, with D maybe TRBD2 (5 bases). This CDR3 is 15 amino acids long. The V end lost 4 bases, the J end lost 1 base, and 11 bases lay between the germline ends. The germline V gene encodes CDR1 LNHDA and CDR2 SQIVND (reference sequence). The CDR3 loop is CASSRELASYNEQFF. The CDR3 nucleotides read TGTGCCAGTAGTAGGGAGCTAGCATCCTACAATGAGCAGTTCTTC.